These 18 T cell receptor beta chains came from one sample sequenced in a study of cytomegalovirus exposure and HLA in healthy donors. Primers for the PCR totalled 60 Vbeta and 13 Jbeta. Assay used: immunoSEQ multiplex PCR; TCRdb lists only in-frame clones, some missing. This table has 100,000 or so clones, roughly 80% appearing once. Sequencing was performed on PBMCs. These TCRs come from a man younger than 35 in good health and CMV-seronegative.

The chain carries TRBV10-2 and TRBJ1-1; tentative D call: TRBD1 (6 bases). The CDR3 spans 17 residues. The V end was cut by 10 bases, the J end by 4 bases, with 28 bases between. Germline CDR1 is WSHSY and CDR2 is SAAADI. The DNA of the CDR3 is TGCGCCACCTCCAAAGGGGGGGGAGGAGTAAAGAGCACTGAAGCTTTCTTT. Protein product: CATSKGGGGVKSTEAFF.

The rearrangement joins TRBV19 to TRBJ1-2, with D unresolved. Per germline, CDR1 LNHDA and CDR2 SQIVND (reference sequence). This CDR3 contains 14 residues. Trimming took 1 base from V and 8 from J, leaving 14 bases between them. CDR3: CASSIAPSPGGYTF. In nucleotides, the CDR3 is TGTGCCAGTAGTATAGCCCCATCCCCCGGGGGCTACACCTTC.

The chain is built from TRBV7-6 and TRBJ1-3; TRBD1 aligns across 7 bases. CDR3 length: 15 residues. Germline trimming cut 1 base from V and 2 bases from J; bases unmatched to any gene: 2. The germline gives CDR1 SGHVS, CDR2 FNYEAQ. DNA for the CDR3: TGTGCCAGCAGCTTAGAGGGGGCGGCTGGAAACACCATATATTTT. This translates into CASSLEGAAGNTIYF.

This chain links TRBV28 with TRBJ1-4, with D perhaps matching TRBD1 (5 bases). This CDR3 is built from 15 residues. The germline gives CDR1 MDHEN, CDR2 SYDVKM. Trimming took 3 bases from V and 0 from J, leaving 8 bases between them. This CDR3 is CASSFPTATNEKLFF. The CDR3 nucleotides are TGTGCCAGCAGTTTCCCGACAGCAACTAATGAAAAACTGTTTTTT.

The J gene is TRBJ1-2, the V gene TRBV6-5, with D possibly being TRBD1 (5 bases). CDR3 length: 16 residues. Germline V gene lookup returns CDR1 MNHEY and CDR2 SVGAGI. The V end was cut by 0 bases, the J end by 0 bases, with 11 bases between. The CDR3 coding sequence is TGTGCCAGCAGTTACTCACCAGGGCCTTCTAACTATGGCTACACCTTC. Its translation is CASSYSPGPSNYGYTF.

The J gene is TRBJ2-5, the V gene TRBV6-5, with D tentatively TRBD1 (5 bases). Trimming left V 7 bases short and J 8 bases short, with 20 bases between. The CDR3 consists of 14 residues. Germline lookup yields CDR1 MNHEY and CDR2 SVGAGI. Written as DNA, the CDR3 is TGTGCCAGCACCTGGGGCCACCCCGATGGAACCCAGTACTTC. Translation: CASTWGHPDGTQYF.

The chain links TRBV6-5 to TRBJ1-1; 7 nucleotides agree with TRBD1. Germline V gene data show CDR1 as MNHEY and CDR2 as SVGAGI. The CDR3 consists of 13 residues. After removal of 7 bases from V and 2 bases from J, the junction contained 4 bases not matched to a gene. The CDR3 DNA sequence: TGTGCCAGCAACTGGGACAGAAACACTGAAGCTTTCTTT. This gives the protein CASNWDRNTEAFF.

The chain joins TRBV30 to TRBJ1-1; D perhaps matches TRBD1 (5 bases). V lost 2 bases and J 1 base, leaving 14 bases between the germline ends. CDR1 and CDR2 (germline): GTSNPN, SVGIG (reference sequence). This CDR3 region has 15 residues. DNA for the CDR3: TGTGCCTGGAGTTCGACAGAGACCGGGAACACTGAAGCTTTCTTT. Amino acid sequence: CAWSSTETGNTEAFF.

V is TRBV30 and J is TRBJ1-6; D unclear. Trimming pared 7 bases from V and 6 bases from J, leaving 16 bases between. There are 14 residues in the CDR3. CDR1 GTSNPN and CDR2 SVGIG come from the germline V gene (reference sequence). CDR3: CAYTFLQANSPLHF. The CDR3 DNA is TGTGCCTACACCTTCCTTCAGGCTAATTCACCCCTCCACTTT.

The V gene is TRBV7-9, the J gene TRBJ2-7, with D possibly matching TRBD1 (5 bases). V was clipped by 5 bases and J by 0 bases, with 11 bases between them. The CDR3 length is 14 residues. Per the germline V gene, CDR1 is SEHNR and CDR2 is FQNEAQ (reference sequence). CDR3 amino acids: CASSPSDSSYEQYF. The CDR3 DNA reads TGTGCCAGCAGCCCCTCCGACAGCTCCTACGAGCAGTACTTC.

The chain employs TRBV29-1 and TRBJ2-7; a weak D match, TRBD2 (5 bases). Germline CDR1 SQVTM, CDR2 ANQGSEA. Trimming removed 1 base from V and 4 bases from J, with 8 bases in between. The CDR3 runs to 12 residues. CDR3 in amino acids: CSVEGTLYEQYF. The CDR3, as DNA: TGCAGCGTTGAAGGGACTCTATACGAGCAGTACTTC.

The chain combines TRBV9 with TRBJ2-1; 7 bases are shared with TRBD2. The CDR3 spans 15 residues. The germline V gene has CDR1 SGDLS and CDR2 YYNGEE. Trimming cost V 0 bases and J 4 bases; bases outside gene matches: 4. This CDR3 reads CASSVDGRRYNEQFF. The CDR3, as DNA: TGTGCCAGCAGCGTAGACGGGAGGCGGTACAATGAGCAGTTCTTC.

The V and J genes are TRBV5-1 and TRBJ1-4; 7 nucleotides match TRBD1. Trimming took 0 bases from V and 5 from J; bases not matched to a gene: 4. CDR3 length: 15 amino acids. In germline, CDR1 is SGHRS, CDR2 YFSETQ. The CDR3 region is CASSLGRGTNEKLFF. The CDR3 coding sequence is TGCGCCAGCAGCTTGGGCAGGGGGACAAATGAAAAACTGTTTTTT.

The rearrangement links TRBV7-2 to TRBJ1-2; unclear D gene. Deletions cut 1 base from V and 8 bases from J, with 11 bases between. Germline-derived CDR1 and CDR2 are SGHTA and FQGNSA. The CDR3 is 13 amino acids. CDR3 sequence reads: CASSLGTSFGYTF. The CDR3 DNA sequence: TGTGCCAGCAGCTTAGGTACAAGTTTCGGCTACACCTTC.

The chain joins TRBV28 to TRBJ2-1, with D possibly matching TRBD1 (5 bases). The CDR3 extends over 15 amino acids. V shed 3 bases and J shed 5 bases, with 14 bases lying between them. Germline V gene lookup returns CDR1 MDHEN and CDR2 SYDVKM. The CDR3 nucleotides are TGTGCCAGCAGTTTTCGCCGACAGTCAAACAATGAGCAGTTCTTC. Translation gives CASSFRRQSNNEQFF.

V gene TRBV11-2 combines with J gene TRBJ2-1; D possibly corresponds to TRBD2 (6 bases). The CDR3 extends over 16 amino acids. Germline assignment: CDR1 SGHAT and CDR2 FQNNGV. Trimming took off 2 bases at V and 0 bases at J, with 11 bases between the two ends. CDR3 amino acids: CASSLRRDSSYNEQFF. The CDR3, as DNA: TGTGCCAGCAGCTTAAGGCGGGATAGCTCCTACAATGAGCAGTTCTTC.

The gene calls are TRBV6-1 and TRBJ2-1, with 11 bases identical to TRBD2. The CDR3 extends over 16 amino acids. The germline CDR1 and CDR2 sequences are MNHNS and SASEGT. Losses at the gene ends were 4 bases for V and 2 bases for J; bases not matched to a gene: 4. CDR3 region: CASSGQLAGAYNEQFF. CDR3 DNA: TGTGCCAGCAGTGGCCAACTAGCGGGGGCCTACAATGAGCAGTTCTTC.

The chain links TRBV14 to TRBJ1-1, with D unclear. V was trimmed by 0 bases and J by 10 bases, leaving 12 bases between them. This CDR3 comprises 13 residues. Germline CDR1 reads SGHDN; CDR2 reads FVKESK. Here the CDR3 DNA reads TGTGCCAGCAGCCAAGACCGAGGAGGGTCAGCTTTCTTT. The encoded protein is CASSQDRGGSAFF.